The present T cell receptor (beta chain) was sequenced within a study of cytomegalovirus exposure and HLA in healthy donors. Researchers ran the PCR with 60 Vbeta and 13 Jbeta primers. TCRdb's table, derived via immunoSEQ multiplex PCR, lists solely in-frame clones and lacks some. The sample records 35,000 to 50,000 clones, over 70% being singletons. This TCR was recovered from a man aged 45-65 years in good health and CMV-seronegative. What was sequenced was PBMCs.

CDR3 region: CASSKGYDYGYTF. CDR3 coding DNA: TGTGCCAGCTCTAAGGGGTACGACTATGGCTACACCTTC. This rearrangement joins TRBV5-6 to TRBJ1-2; maybe TRBD1 (5 bases). This CDR3 has 13 amino acids. The V and J ends lost 7 bases and 3 bases respectively, with 13 bases between them. CDR1 and CDR2 (germline): SGHDT, YYEEEE.